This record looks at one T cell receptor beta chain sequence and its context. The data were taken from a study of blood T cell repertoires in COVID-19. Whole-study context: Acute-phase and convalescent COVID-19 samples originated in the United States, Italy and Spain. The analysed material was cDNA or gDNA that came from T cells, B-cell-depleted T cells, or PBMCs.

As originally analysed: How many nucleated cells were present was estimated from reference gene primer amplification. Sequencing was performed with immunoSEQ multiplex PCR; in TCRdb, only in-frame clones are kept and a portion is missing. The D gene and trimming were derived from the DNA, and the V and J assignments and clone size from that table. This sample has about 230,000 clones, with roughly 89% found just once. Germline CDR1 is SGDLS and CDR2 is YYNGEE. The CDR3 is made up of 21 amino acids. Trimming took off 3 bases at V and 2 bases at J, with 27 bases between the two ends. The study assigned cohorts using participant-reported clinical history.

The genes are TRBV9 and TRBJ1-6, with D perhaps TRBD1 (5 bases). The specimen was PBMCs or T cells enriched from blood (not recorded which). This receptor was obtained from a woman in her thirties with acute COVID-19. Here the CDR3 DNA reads TGTGCCAGCAGCGAGTCTCCTGCCCGACACGGGGGGGGGACCTATAATTCACCCCTCCACTTT. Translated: CASSESPARHGGGTYNSPLHF.